This TCR beta chain was identified during a study of T cell repertoires in cytomegalovirus infection. Overall study context: Signatures in public TCR beta sequences pointed to both CMV infection and matching HLA type. The study, taken as a whole, reports: Carriers of CMV and the relevant HLA type were discriminated by public TCR beta frequency. CMV-specific HLA-C-restricted TCR beta clonotypes dominated the ex vivo response.

This clonotype was seen at least ten times. Its antigen is not identified. The CDR3 runs 12 residues. Germline CDR1 SEHNR, CDR2 FQNEAQ (reference sequence). Trimming pared 4 bases from V and 9 bases from J, leaving 10 bases between. TCRdb re-called the reads through MiXCR, storing one row per CDR3 protein. Of around 210,000 distinct CDR3 sequences listed, approximately 7% are singletons. The clonotype comes from a human donor in good health (CMV status not recorded). Some clones in this sample may be carry-over from other donors' samples. Sequences were obtained from PBMCs. The genes are TRBV7-9 and TRBJ1-5; D perhaps matches TRBD1 (5 bases). In nucleotides, the CDR3 is TGTGCCAGCAGCTCGGGGGTTCGGCCCCAGCATTTT. It encodes CASSSGVRPQHF.